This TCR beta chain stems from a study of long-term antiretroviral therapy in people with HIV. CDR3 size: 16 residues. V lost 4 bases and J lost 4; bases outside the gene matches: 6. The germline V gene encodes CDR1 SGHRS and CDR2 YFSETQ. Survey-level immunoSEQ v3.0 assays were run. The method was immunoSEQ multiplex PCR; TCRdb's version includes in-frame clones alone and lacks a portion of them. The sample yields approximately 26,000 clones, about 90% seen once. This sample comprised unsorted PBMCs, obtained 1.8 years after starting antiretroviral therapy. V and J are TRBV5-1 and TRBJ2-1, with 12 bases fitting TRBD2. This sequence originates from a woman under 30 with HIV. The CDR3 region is CASSPETSGSYNEQFF. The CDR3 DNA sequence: TGCGCCAGCAGCCCGGAGACTAGCGGGAGTTACAATGAGCAGTTCTTC.